Below, 8 T cell receptor beta chains from the same sample are listed, as sequenced in a study of immune evolution from preneoplasia to lung adenocarcinoma. Measured with immunoSEQ multiplex PCR; TCRdb has only the in-frame clones, and not every one. In the table there are several thousand clones, 40% to 60% of which are singletons. Sample: FFPE normal lung tissue adjacent to the tumor. These receptors were collected from a person aged 45 to 60 with lung adenocarcinoma.

This clone was seen only a few times. The CDR3 coding sequence is TGTGCCAGCAGCTTAAACCAGGGGGCTGGGGGCAATCAGCCCCAGCATTTT. It translates to CASSLNQGAGGNQPQHF. This chain connects TRBV7-8 to TRBJ1-5; TRBD1 aligns across 8 bases. Trimming cost V 2 bases and J 2 bases; bases outside gene matches: 8. Germline lookup yields CDR1 SGHVS and CDR2 FQNEAQ. This CDR3 has 17 amino acids.

The rearrangement links TRBV28 to TRBJ2-7; 7 bases line up with TRBD2. CDR3 length: 15 residues. CDR1 is MDHEN, CDR2 SYDVKM, per germline. V lost 5 bases, J lost 5 bases, and 12 bases stayed unmatched. CDR3 nucleotide sequence: TGTGCCAGCAGTCCGAATGCACTAGCGTACCACGAGCAGTACTTC. It specifies CASSPNALAYHEQYF.

The chain is built from TRBV30 and TRBJ1-3; D unresolved. Germline-derived CDR1 and CDR2 are GTSNPN and SVGIG (reference sequence). CDR3 length equals 12 residues. V shed 4 bases and J shed 4 bases, with 8 bases lying between them. The CDR3 is CAWKFRGNTIYF. In DNA, the CDR3 is TGTGCCTGGAAGTTTAGGGGAAACACCATATATTTT.

This clone was observed a few times. The V and J genes are TRBV5-1 and TRBJ2-5; D ambiguous. Looked up from germline, CDR1 is SGHRS and CDR2 is YFSETQ. Deletions cut 4 bases from V and 3 bases from J, with 10 bases between. This CDR3 has 13 amino acids. The CDR3 DNA is TGCGCCAGCAGCCCTGACTGGGAAGAGACCCAGTACTTC. It translates to CASSPDWEETQYF.

This sequence joins TRBV28 and TRBJ2-7; unclear D gene. The CDR3 runs to 11 residues. The germline V and J ends were trimmed by 4 bases and 5 bases, with 6 bases remaining between them. The germline gives CDR1 MDHEN, CDR2 SYDVKM. CDR3 DNA sequence: TGTGCCAGCAGTTCTGCCCACGAGCAGTACTTC. It is translated as CASSSAHEQYF.

The rearrangement joins TRBV10-2 to TRBJ1-5; D perhaps matches TRBD1 (5 bases). The V gene lost 6 bases and the J gene lost 11 bases, with 17 bases spanning the gap. The CDR3 contains 13 residues. Germline V lookup: CDR1 WSHSY, CDR2 SAAADI. The CDR3 sequence: CASRPGPLSAQHF. The CDR3, as DNA: TGCGCCAGCAGACCGGGACCGCTGTCAGCCCAGCATTTT.

The chain employs TRBV19 and TRBJ2-7, with D maybe TRBD1 (6 bases). V lost 5 bases to trimming and J lost 5 bases, with 16 bases between them. Germline V lookup: CDR1 LNHDA, CDR2 SQIVND (reference sequence). CDR3 length: 14 residues. In nucleotides, the CDR3 is TGTGCCAGTAGTTTGGCAGGGGTTATCGACGAGCAGTACTTC. Translating it yields CASSLAGVIDEQYF.

The chain is built from TRBV5-1 and TRBJ2-3; D uncertain. Germline loops: CDR1 SGHRS, CDR2 YFSETQ. The CDR3 runs 15 residues. Trimming took 3 bases from V and 2 from J, leaving 13 bases between them. The CDR3 loop reads CASSSTPLVTDTQYF. The CDR3, as DNA: TGCGCCAGCAGCTCCACTCCTTTAGTCACAGATACGCAGTATTTT.